This is a list of T cell receptor beta chains from one sample in a study of human T cells and chemical hapten exposure. TCRdb reprocessed the RACE reads via MiXCR and lists one record per CDR3 protein. The sample has approximately 52,000 distinct CDR3 sequences, roughly 8.8% seen once. This sample comprised whole blood, obtained in connection with sensitization to the hapten diphenylcyclopropenone (DPC). Receptors originate from a woman between 40 and 55 years old with alopecia areata. Some clones in this sample may be carry-over from other donors' samples. CDR3s include the opening cysteine and the closing phenylalanine or tryptophan. A D gene is named only where the DNA matches it firmly. Clone size, where shown, is once, few, many, or a class for clones that have expanded.

many | TRBJ1-1 | - | TRBV7-9 | CASSLGGGRTEAFF | TGTGCCAGCAGCTTGGGGGGAGGTCGCACTGAAGCTTTCTTT
many | TRBJ1-4 | - | TRBV7-9 | CASNQDGLNEKLFF | TGTGCCAGCAACCAGGACGGATTGAATGAAAAACTGTTTTTT
- | TRBJ2-7 | - | TRBV5-1 | CASSVRGSPTYEQYF | TGCGCCAGCAGCGTCAGGGGCTCCCCCACCTACGAGCAGTACTTC
many | TRBJ1-1 | TRBD1 | TRBV7-9 | CASSSGTGIEAFF | TGTGCCAGCAGTTCCGGGACAGGGATTGAAGCTTTCTTT
many | TRBJ2-1 | TRBD2 | TRBV12-3/TRBV12-4 | CASTSHSGGDNEQFF | TGTGCCAGCACTTCTCATAGCGGGGGGGACAATGAGCAGTTCTTC
many | TRBJ1-2 | - | TRBV29-1 | CSVQTQGKNYGYTF | TGCAGCGTGCAAACTCAGGGGAAGAACTATGGCTACACCTTC
many | TRBJ2-7 | - | TRBV19 | CASSPWAGSYEQYF | TGTGCCAGTAGTCCCTGGGCTGGGTCCTACGAGCAGTACTTC
- | TRBJ2-1 | TRBD2 | TRBV9 | CASSVGRGGYNEQFF | TGTGCCAGCAGCGTAGGGCGGGGAGGGTACAATGAGCAGTTCTTC
many | TRBJ2-7 | TRBD1 | TRBV4-1 | CASSQGDSSYEQYF | TGCGCCAGCAGCCAAGGGGACAGCTCCTACGAGCAGTACTTC
many | TRBJ1-1 | - | TRBV7-9 | CASSRASPNTEAFF | TGTGCCAGCAGCAGAGCCTCTCCGAACACTGAAGCTTTCTTT
many | TRBJ2-5 | TRBD2 | TRBV5-1 | CASSLSSGDLEETQYF | TGCGCCAGCAGCTTGTCTAGCGGGGACCTAGAGGAGACCCAGTACTTC
many | TRBJ1-6 | TRBD1 | TRBV6-5 | CASRREGGNSPLHF | TGTGCCAGCAGGCGGGAAGGGGGCAATTCACCCCTCCACTTT
once | TRBJ1-6 | - | TRBV9 | CASSVGGQDNSPLHF | TGTGCCAGCAGCGTAGGAGGGCAGGATAATTCACCCCTCCACTTT
medium-sized | TRBJ1-2 | TRBD1 | TRBV29-1 | CSVDFGQGASYGYTF | TGCAGCGTTGACTTTGGGCAGGGGGCGAGCTATGGCTACACCTTC